A single T cell receptor (beta chain) is shown here with its context. Its antigen is not known. This CDR3 comprises 16 residues. V lost 4 bases, J lost 7 bases, and 21 bases lay in between. Germline lookup yields CDR1 SGHDT and CDR2 YYEEEE. This entry comes from a study of glioma-infiltrating T cells after dendritic cell vaccination. Across the study: Autologous tumor lysate was loaded overnight onto monocyte-derived dendritic cells grown approximately seven days with IL-4 and GM-CSF. Findings and caveats of the study: Only a small number of patients had complete blood and tumor samples. Higher pretreatment TIL content predicted longer progression-free time and survival.

Method: immunoSEQ multiplex PCR; TCRdb's copy keeps in-frame clones and lacks some. The data contain about 73,000 clones, roughly 80% of them singletons. This TCR was recovered from a human donor with glioblastoma. The sample consisted of blood, taken before dendritic cell vaccination. V usage is TRBV5-6 and J usage is TRBJ1-5; D might be TRBD1 (6 bases). The DNA for the CDR3 is TGTGCCAGCAGCCGCGGGGGGAGGGGGGACGGCCAGCCCCAGCATTTT. Amino acids: CASSRGGRGDGQPQHF.